The entry that follows covers one T cell receptor (beta chain) sequence. As yet, its antigen is unknown. This record belongs to a study of cytomegalovirus exposure and HLA in healthy donors. About the study: About 180 million T cells yielded some 120 million unique TCR beta sequences in earlier analysis. Study results and caveats: Analysis performed later showed TCR beta chains linked to HLA being more clonally expanded than equally common others.

At the time of sampling, donors were nominally healthy, though unrecorded immune exposures were likely. The PCR used 60 Vbeta and 13 Jbeta primers. TCRdb's copy holds only in-frame clones and misses some; the assay was immunoSEQ multiplex PCR. The sample yields some 200,000 clones, 65% to 85% seen once. Deletions cut 0 bases from V and 1 base from J, with 10 bases between. The CDR3 spans 16 residues. Germline loops: CDR1 LNHNV, CDR2 YYDKDF (reference sequence). The J gene is TRBJ1-5, the V gene TRBV15; D is unresolved. The receptor comes from a man aged 50-59 years in good health and CMV-seronegative. Sequencing was done on a sample of PBMCs. In DNA form, the CDR3 reads TGTGCCACCAGCAGAGAAGGCGGTCTGAGCAATCAGCCCCAGCATTTT. Its translation: CATSREGGLSNQPQHF. The full variable domain, its missing parts supplied by reference TRBV15 and TRBJ1-5, is DAMVIQNPRYQVTQFGKPVTLSCSQTLNHNVMYWYQQKSSQAPKLLFHYYDKDFNNEADTPDNFQSRRPNTSFCFLDIRSPGLGDTAMYLCATSREGGLSNQPQHFGDGTRLSIL.